Listed below are T cell receptor beta chains from one sample, sequenced in a study of technical replicates of blood from a handful of donors. Clones were sequenced by immunoSEQ multiplex PCR, and TCRdb holds only the in-frame ones, with some missing. The sample consists of about 83,000 clones, roughly 94% of them appearing once. The material sequenced was T cells isolated from PBMCs. These TCRs come from a human donor in good health. Each CDR3 is given with its conserved first and last residue. A D gene is named only where the DNA matches it firmly. Not every row has a clone size; where given, it reads once, few, many or a size class.

TRBJ2-1 | 11 | once | TRBV30 | . | CAWSVREAQFF | TGTGCCTGGAGTGTACGCGAAGCGCAGTTCTTC
TRBJ2-2 | 13 | . | TRBV5-1 | . | CATLVSDSGELFF | TGCGCCACCCTCGTCTCCGACTCCGGGGAGCTGTTTTTT
TRBJ2-1 | 17 | . | TRBV19 | TRBD1 | CASSFPGQFSFRNEQFF | TGTGCCAGTAGTTTCCCGGGACAGTTCAGTTTTCGGAATGAGCAGTTCTTC
TRBJ1-2 | 16 | . | TRBV6-6 | TRBD1 | CASSYDRQGTPYGYTF | TGTGCCAGCAGTTATGATCGACAGGGAACCCCCTATGGCTACACCTTC
TRBJ1-4 | 14 | . | TRBV2 | . | CASSDSLANEKLFF | TGTGCCAGCAGTGACAGTCTGGCTAATGAAAAACTGTTTTTT
TRBJ1-1 | 15 | . | TRBV7-9 | . | CASSPQGWVNTEAFF | TGTGCCAGCAGTCCCCAGGGCTGGGTGAACACTGAAGCTTTCTTT
TRBJ1-5 | 16 | . | TRBV6-6 | . | CASSYPGGGSNQPQHF | TGTGCCAGCAGTTACCCCGGCGGGGGAAGCAATCAGCCCCAGCATTTT
TRBJ2-1 | 14 | . | TRBV6-5 | TRBD1 | CASIPGTGGQEQFF | TGTGCCAGCATCCCTGGGACAGGGGGTCAAGAGCAGTTCTTC
TRBJ1-3 | 21 | once | TRBV4-1 | TRBD1 | CASSPHLVDRGLRSSGNTIYF | TGCGCCAGCAGCCCCCATCTTGTAGACAGGGGACTACGTAGCTCTGGAAACACCATATATTTT
TRBJ2-7 | 15 | . | TRBV4-1 | . | CASSHKPGDSYEQYF | TGCGCCAGCAGTCATAAGCCAGGGGACTCCTACGAGCAGTACTTC
TRBJ2-1 | 14 | . | TRBV2 | . | CASNKRPPYNEQFF | TGTGCCAGCAATAAGCGGCCCCCATACAATGAGCAGTTCTTC
TRBJ1-2 | 15 | . | TRBV14 | . | CASSQGGSDYYGYTF | TGTGCCAGCAGCCAAGGGGGTAGCGATTACTATGGCTACACCTTC
TRBJ2-7 | 16 | . | TRBV4-2 | TRBD1 | CASSQELGTGRNEQYF | TGTGCCAGCAGCCAAGAATTAGGGACAGGGAGGAACGAGCAGTACTTC
TRBJ2-1 | 12 | . | TRBV6-5 | . | CASNKGDNEQFF | TGTGCCAGCAATAAAGGGGACAATGAGCAGTTCTTC
TRBJ2-7 | 13 | . | TRBV6-5 | TRBD1 | CASSSPGTAEQYF | TGTGCCAGCAGCTCCCCCGGGACAGCCGAGCAGTACTTC
TRBJ2-7 | 15 | . | TRBV15 | . | CATSPSGALSYEQYF | TGTGCCACCAGCCCCAGCGGAGCCCTCTCCTACGAGCAGTACTTC
TRBJ2-1 | 15 | . | TRBV19 | . | CASIGGAGSYNEQFF | TGTGCCAGTATTGGGGGGGCTGGCTCCTACAATGAGCAGTTCTTC
TRBJ2-7 | 14 | once | TRBV27 | TRBD2 | CASSWTSFDYEQYF | TGTGCCAGCAGCTGGACTAGCTTTGACTACGAGCAGTACTTC
TRBJ2-5 | 13 | . | TRBV5-4 | . | CASSPIPGETQYF | TGTGCCAGCAGCCCGATCCCGGGGGAGACCCAGTACTTC